The clone carrying this T cell receptor beta chain was seen a single time. Antigen unknown. This sample is drawn from a study of T cells in localized non-small cell lung cancer. From germline, CDR1 is MNHEY and CDR2 SVGAGI. The V and J ends lost 2 bases and 7 bases respectively, with 11 bases between them. There are 13 residues in the CDR3. Whole-study findings and limits: Elevated circulating T cell density in blood was associated with longer overall survival. Among the top 100 tumor clones, a median about 57 appeared in adjacent lung.

Here immunoSEQ multiplex PCR was the method, and the copy in TCRdb shows in-frame clones only, minus some. The sample yields some 51,000 clones, approximately 90% seen once. The gene calls are TRBV6-5 and TRBJ1-2, with a tentative D call TRBD1 (5 bases). The sequenced sample was peripheral blood, obtained before any cancer treatment. This TCR was recovered from a woman aged 35-75 years with stage I lung adenocarcinoma. CDR3 coding DNA: TGTGCCAGCAGTTACGACAGAGCGAGTGGCTACACCTTC. Translation gives CASSYDRASGYTF.